These T cell receptor beta chains were read from a single sample in a study of blood T cell repertoires in COVID-19. Clones were sequenced by immunoSEQ multiplex PCR, and TCRdb holds only the in-frame ones, with some missing. The sample includes around 190,000 clones, roughly 84% seen only once; the top ten take under 4%. Source material: PBMCs or T cells enriched from blood (not recorded which). The receptors stem from a woman in her thirties who had recovered from COVID-19. Each CDR3 is given with its conserved first and last residue. A D gene is named only where the DNA matches it firmly. Rows give clone size only sometimes, using once, few, many, or a class for an expanded clone.

TRBV9	TRBJ2-1	TRBD2	NA	TGTGCCAGCAGCGAAATAGCGGGGTACAATGAGCAGTTCTTC	CASSEIAGYNEQFF
TRBV9	TRBJ2-5	TRBD2	few	TGTGCCAGCAGCGCGACTAGCGGGGCGGAGACCCAGTACTTC	CASSATSGAETQYF
TRBV4-2	TRBJ1-1	TRBD1	NA	TGTGCCAGCAGCCCCGGACAGGGGCCCCTCACTGAAGCTTTCTTT	CASSPGQGPLTEAFF
TRBV11-2	TRBJ2-5	TRBD1	NA	TGTGCCAGCAGCTTTGGACAGGGCAGCCAGTACTTC	CASSFGQGSQYF
TRBV27	TRBJ1-2	TRBD1	NA	TGTGCCAGCAGCTTCGCCGGGACAGGTGCCTATGGCTACACCTTC	CASSFAGTGAYGYTF
TRBV14	TRBJ2-1	TRBD2	NA	TGTGCCAGCCCCGGACTAGCGGGACGACGCGCCCACAATGAGCAGTTCTTC	CASPGLAGRRAHNEQFF
TRBV10-3	TRBJ1-1	TRBD1	NA	TGTGCCATCAGTGACCACCCGGGACAGGGGGCGAACACTGAAGCTTTCTTT	CAISDHPGQGANTEAFF
TRBV15	TRBJ1-2	TRBD1	NA	TGTGCCACCAGCAGATCGGACAGGTACAACTATGGCTACACCTTC	CATSRSDRYNYGYTF
TRBV5-1	TRBJ1-3	NA	few	TGCGCCAGCAGCTTGGGGACAGGAAACACCATATATTTT	CASSLGTGNTIYF
TRBV6-5	TRBJ1-5	NA	NA	TGTGCCAGCAGCCTCAGGGGATTCGAGCCCCAGCATTTT	CASSLRGFEPQHF
TRBV6-5	TRBJ1-1	NA	few	TGTGCCAGCAGTTACAACCGACAGGTCACTGAAGCTTTCTTT	CASSYNRQVTEAFF
TRBV5-1	TRBJ1-1	NA	NA	TGCGCCAGCAGTTGGGGCAACACTGAAGCTTTCTTT	CASSWGNTEAFF
TRBV7-2	TRBJ1-2	TRBD1	NA	TGTGCCAGCAGCTCGGGACAGGCGTATGGCTACACCTTC	CASSSGQAYGYTF
TRBV19	TRBJ1-2	TRBD1	NA	TGTGCCAGTAAAGGGACAGGGTCGGACTATGGCTACACCTTC	CASKGTGSDYGYTF